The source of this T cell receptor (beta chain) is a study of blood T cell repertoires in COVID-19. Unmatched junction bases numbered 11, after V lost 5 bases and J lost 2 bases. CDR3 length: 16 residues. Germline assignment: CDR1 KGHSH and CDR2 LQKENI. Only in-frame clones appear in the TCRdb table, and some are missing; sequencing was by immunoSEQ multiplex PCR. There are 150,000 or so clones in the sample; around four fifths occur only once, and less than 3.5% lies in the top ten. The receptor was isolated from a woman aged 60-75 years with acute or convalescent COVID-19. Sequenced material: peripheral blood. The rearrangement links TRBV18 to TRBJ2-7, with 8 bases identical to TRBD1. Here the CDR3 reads CASSSSQGVIAYEQYF. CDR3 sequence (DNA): TGTGCCAGCTCATCCTCACAGGGGGTTATTGCCTACGAGCAGTACTTC.